The 30 T cell receptor beta chains in this list originate from one sample, sequenced in a study of blood T cell repertoires in COVID-19. Here immunoSEQ multiplex PCR was the method, and the copy in TCRdb shows in-frame clones only, minus some. Among approximately 300,000 clones, approximately 92% were seen once, and the ten largest hold roughly 7%. Sequencing was performed on peripheral blood. The receptor source for this set is a woman under 40 with COVID-19, enrolled during active disease.

The chain carries TRBV6-1 and TRBJ2-1, with D perhaps assigned TRBD1 or TRBD2 (9 bases each). V dropped 1 base and J dropped 10 bases, with 32 bases sitting between them. This CDR3 has 20 amino acids. Germline V gene sequence: CDR1 MNHNS, CDR2 SASEGT. The CDR3 protein is CASSEVVGTGRLAGYIEQFF. The CDR3 DNA sequence: TGTGCCAGCAGTGAAGTGGTGGGGACAGGGAGGCTAGCGGGGTACATAGAGCAGTTCTTC.

The rearrangement uses TRBV5-1 and TRBJ2-1; the match to TRBD2 covers 8 bases. Looked up from germline, CDR1 is SGHRS and CDR2 is YFSETQ. Trimming removed 4 bases from V and 7 bases from J; junction bases left unmatched: 13. CDR3 length: 16 residues. Here the CDR3 reads CASSHTTSANQNEQFF. In DNA form, the CDR3 reads TGCGCCAGCAGCCACACGACTAGCGCAAATCAAAATGAGCAGTTCTTC.

The table lists this clone with a few counts. V gene TRBV5-1 combines with J gene TRBJ1-1; 7 nucleotides match TRBD1. Trimming took 5 bases from V and 8 from J; bases not matched to a gene: 6. This CDR3 is 12 amino acids long. CDR1 SGHRS and CDR2 YFSETQ come from the germline V gene. The CDR3 DNA reads TGCGCCAGCAGTTCACCGACAGGGGAAGCTTTCTTT. Its translation is CASSSPTGEAFF.

This chain joins TRBV5-6 and TRBJ2-7, with 7 bases matching TRBD1. This CDR3 has 14 residues. V lost 3 bases and J lost 2; bases outside the gene matches: 5. Germline V CDR1 and CDR2: SGHDT, YYEEEE. CDR3 sequence (DNA): TGTGCCAGCAGCTACCGGACAGGAACCTACGAGCAGTACTTC. Encoded protein: CASSYRTGTYEQYF.

This chain joins TRBV2 and TRBJ2-3; the D is unclear. Per the germline V gene, CDR1 is SNHLY and CDR2 is FYNNEI. V lost 4 bases to trimming and J lost 3 bases, with 5 bases between them. The CDR3 has 12 amino acids. DNA for the CDR3: TGTGCCAGCAGTGTGCAGACAGATACGCAGTATTTT. Its protein product is CASSVQTDTQYF.

The chain recombines TRBV28 with TRBJ2-3; 9 bases line up with TRBD1. Losses at the gene ends were 6 bases for V and 2 bases for J; bases not matched to a gene: 6. The CDR3 totals 15 residues. In germline, CDR1 is MDHEN, CDR2 SYDVKM. This chain's CDR3 is CASRPGQGDTDTQYF. CDR3 bases: TGTGCCAGCAGGCCGGGACAGGGCGACACAGATACGCAGTATTTT.

The chain employs TRBV20-1 and TRBJ1-2; no clear D. The CDR3 is 11 residues long. Germline assignment: CDR1 DFQATT and CDR2 SNEGSKA (reference sequence). V was clipped by 5 bases and J by 7 bases, with 11 bases between them. CDR3 in amino acids: CSAAPRGGYTF. The CDR3 nucleotides are TGCAGTGCTGCCCCACGAGGTGGCTACACCTTC.

The chain joins TRBV2 to TRBJ2-4; the D gene is possibly TRBD1 (6 bases). V dropped 4 bases and J dropped 6 bases, with 13 bases sitting between them. The CDR3 has 14 amino acids. The V gene's germline CDR1 is SNHLY and CDR2 FYNNEI. The CDR3 nucleotides are TGTGCCAGCAGTGCCCCCCTGACAGGAAACATTCAGTACTTC. Residues: CASSAPLTGNIQYF.

The V and J genes are TRBV18 and TRBJ2-7; 8 bases line up with TRBD2. The V segment lost 6 bases and the J segment 7 bases; nucleotides outside the gene matches: 17. The length of the CDR3 is 16 residues. Germline CDR1 and CDR2: KGHSH and LQKENI. The chain's CDR3 is CASSTRAPAGVLEQYF. The CDR3 DNA reads as TGTGCCAGCTCGACCCGGGCACCAGCGGGAGTTTTGGAGCAGTACTTC.

The chain joins TRBV7-9 to TRBJ2-3; the match to TRBD2 covers 8 bases. Trimming took 1 base from V and 4 from J; bases not matched to a gene: 16. Germline loops: CDR1 SEHNR, CDR2 FQNEAQ (reference sequence). The CDR3 has 19 residues. CDR3 DNA sequence: TGTGCCAGCAGCTTAGAAGGTAGCGGGGTTCCCCTCGTCCCAGATACGCAGTATTTT. This encodes CASSLEGSGVPLVPDTQYF.

The gene calls are TRBV30 and TRBJ1-4; 7 bases agree with TRBD1. The CDR3 has 13 amino acids. The germline V gene encodes CDR1 GTSNPN and CDR2 SVGIG (reference sequence). Unmatched junction bases numbered 6, after V lost 4 bases and J lost 7 bases. DNA of the CDR3: TGTGCCTGGAATAGGGACAGTGGTGAAAAACTGTTTTTT. Its translation is CAWNRDSGEKLFF.

The chain recombines TRBV7-9 with TRBJ1-4; no firm D call. The CDR3 loop spans 14 amino acids. The germline CDR1 and CDR2 sequences are SEHNR and FQNEAQ (reference sequence). V lost 5 bases, J lost 2 bases, and 9 bases lay in between. In nucleotides, the CDR3 is TGTGCCAGCAGCCGGCCAGGTACTAATGAAAAACTGTTTTTT. Translated, it gives CASSRPGTNEKLFF.

The chain uses TRBV7-2 and TRBJ2-3, with 13 positions matching TRBD2. Germline V gives CDR1 SGHTA, CDR2 FQGNSA. The CDR3 covers 18 residues. Germline trimming cut 5 bases from V and 1 base from J; bases unmatched to any gene: 9. This CDR3 is CASSGLAGVIFGTDTQYF. The CDR3 coding sequence is TGTGCCAGCAGCGGACTAGCGGGAGTAATCTTCGGCACAGATACGCAGTATTTT.

The genes are TRBV24-1 and TRBJ1-5; the D is unclear. The germline gives CDR1 KGHDR, CDR2 SFDVKD. This CDR3 has 15 amino acids. V was clipped by 4 bases and J by 0 bases, with 9 bases between them. The CDR3 nucleotides read TGTGCCACCAGTGAGGGGAGCCTTAGCAATCAGCCCCAGCATTTT. Protein sequence: CATSEGSLSNQPQHF.

The chain is built from TRBV15 and TRBJ2-5; D remains ambiguous. CDR3 size: 13 residues. Per germline, CDR1 LNHNV and CDR2 YYDKDF (reference sequence). Trimming took 7 bases from V and 0 from J, leaving 9 bases between them. The CDR3 nucleotides read TGTGCCACCAATAGAGGATACCAAGAGACCCAGTACTTC. It codes for CATNRGYQETQYF.

The V gene is TRBV2, the J gene TRBJ1-1; no firm D call. Germline CDR1 is SNHLY and CDR2 is FYNNEI. The CDR3 is made up of 15 amino acids. V was clipped by 2 bases and J by 8 bases, with 18 bases between them. The CDR3 region has the DNA TGTGCCAGCAGTGAATTTCAGGTTCTAACCGAGGAAGCTTTCTTT. The encoded protein is CASSEFQVLTEEAFF.

The chain joins TRBV6-5 to TRBJ1-2; no clear D. V lost 0 bases and J lost 4, with 9 bases in between. The CDR3 loop spans 14 amino acids. Germline V gene sequence: CDR1 MNHEY, CDR2 SVGAGI. The CDR3 DNA reads as TGTGCCAGCAGTTACTCCTCCTCTAGCTATGGCTACACCTTC. Residues: CASSYSSSSYGYTF.

This clone has a single count. The J gene is TRBJ1-1, the V gene TRBV29-1; D perhaps matches TRBD1 (5 bases). Between the trimmed V and J ends, which lost 3 bases and 8 bases, there was a span of 13 bases. The CDR3 runs 12 residues. From germline, CDR1 is SQVTM and CDR2 ANQGSEA. The CDR3 DNA follows: TGCAGCGTTGATAAGGGGTTAGGGGAAGCTTTCTTT. Amino acids: CSVDKGLGEAFF.

Only a few counts were recorded for this clone. The chain is built from TRBV7-9 and TRBJ2-7; 8 bases are shared with TRBD2. V gave up 5 bases and J gave up 3 bases; unmatched junction bases: 3. The CDR3 covers 13 residues. The germline V gene has CDR1 SEHNR and CDR2 FQNEAQ (reference sequence). The CDR3 loop is CASSVLAGYEQYF. The CDR3 DNA reads as TGTGCCAGCAGCGTTCTAGCGGGCTACGAGCAGTACTTC.

This chain links TRBV25-1 with TRBJ1-5; D perhaps matches TRBD1 (5 bases). This CDR3 contains 14 residues. Germline CDR1 and CDR2: MGHDK and SYGVNS. Between the trimmed V and J ends, which lost 7 bases and 3 bases, there was a span of 13 bases. The CDR3 sequence: CASMGGSYNQPQHF. CDR3 in DNA: TGTGCCAGCATGGGGGGGTCCTACAATCAGCCCCAGCATTTT.

The chain has TRBV27 and TRBJ1-6; D gene unclear. V was cut by 3 bases and J by 5 bases, with 14 bases left in between. Per the germline V gene, CDR1 is MNHEY and CDR2 is SMNVEV (reference sequence). CDR3 length equals 16 residues. CDR3 protein: CASSLSPGYHNSPLHF. Here the CDR3 DNA reads TGTGCCAGCAGTTTGTCTCCGGGTTACCATAATTCACCCCTCCACTTT.

The chain joins TRBV4-1 to TRBJ2-5; 12 positions match TRBD2. Germline V gene sequence: CDR1 MGHRA, CDR2 YSYEKL. CDR3 length: 16 residues. V shed 4 bases and J 3 bases; nucleotides not matched to a gene: 6. DNA for the CDR3: TGCGCCAGCAGCCCTCGGACTAGCGGGACGAAAGAGACCCAGTACTTC. Amino acids: CASSPRTSGTKETQYF.

The chain has TRBV7-2 and TRBJ2-1, with a possible D match to TRBD2 (6 bases). This CDR3 spans 13 amino acids. V lost 10 bases and J 3 bases, leaving 13 bases between the germline ends. The germline CDR1 and CDR2 sequences are SGHTA and FQGNSA. The CDR3 is CATGDSLYNEQFF. CDR3 in DNA: TGTGCCACGGGGGACTCGCTCTACAATGAGCAGTTCTTC.

V gene TRBV19 combines with J gene TRBJ2-6; possible D gene TRBD2, 6 bases. Germline V CDR1 and CDR2: LNHDA, SQIVND (reference sequence). Between the trimmed V and J ends, which lost 5 bases and 0 bases, there was a span of 17 bases. CDR3 length equals 18 residues. This chain's CDR3 is CASSPPGAGTSGANVLTF. Written as DNA, the CDR3 is TGTGCCAGTAGTCCCCCGGGAGCTGGCACCTCTGGGGCCAACGTCCTGACTTTC. Using reference TRBV19 and TRBJ2-6 for the parts outside the CDR3, the full variable domain is DGGITQSPKYLFRKEGQNVTLSCEQNLNHDAMYWYRQDPGQGLRLIYYSQIVNDFQKGDIAEGYSVSREKKESFPLTVTSAQKNPTAFYLCASSPPGAGTSGANVLTFGAGSRLTVL.

This clone was recorded a few times. The J gene is TRBJ1-2, the V gene TRBV5-4, with 11 bases fitting TRBD1. The CDR3 totals 16 residues. CDR1 is SGHNT and CDR2 is YYREEE in the germline V gene (reference sequence). The V and J ends lost 4 bases and 3 bases, in that order; junction bases with no gene match: 8. The CDR3 protein is CASSQGQGAKYYGYTF. CDR3 coding DNA: TGTGCCAGCAGCCAAGGACAGGGGGCAAAATACTATGGCTACACCTTC.

The genes are TRBV7-3 and TRBJ2-3, with 8 bases identical to TRBD2. V dropped 3 bases and J dropped 0; count of bases not matched to a gene: 11. The CDR3 spans 18 residues. Germline lookup yields CDR1 SGHTA and CDR2 FQGTGA. CDR3 bases: TGTGCCAGCAGCTTGAGGGCCAGTAGCGGGACTAGCACAGATACGCAGTATTTT. Its protein product is CASSLRASSGTSTDTQYF.

J is TRBJ1-2 and V is TRBV29-1; TRBD1 matches at 8 bases. Germline CDR1 SQVTM, CDR2 ANQGSEA. The CDR3 has 14 amino acids. J gave up 4 bases and V 4 bases, and 8 bases lay outside the gene matches. CDR3 sequence reads: CSVAGGGRLYGYTF. CDR3 DNA sequence: TGCAGCGTTGCAGGGGGCGGGAGACTCTATGGCTACACCTTC.

The chain joins TRBV2 to TRBJ1-2, with D maybe TRBD1 (5 bases). This CDR3 is built from 13 residues. Between the trimmed V and J ends, which lost 4 bases and 7 bases, there was a span of 13 bases. The germline V gene encodes CDR1 SNHLY and CDR2 FYNNEI. The CDR3 spells CASSAGWRGGYTF. The CDR3 coding sequence is TGTGCCAGCAGTGCCGGGTGGAGGGGTGGCTACACCTTC.

This chain joins TRBV27 and TRBJ2-1; tentatively, D is TRBD2 (6 bases). The V gene's germline CDR1 is MNHEY and CDR2 SMNVEV (reference sequence). V was trimmed by 4 bases and J by 4 bases, leaving 8 bases between them. This CDR3 has 13 amino acids. The CDR3 DNA is TGTGCCAGCAGTTGGAGGGAATACAATGAGCAGTTCTTC. Protein sequence: CASSWREYNEQFF.

Only one count was recorded for this clone. The J gene is TRBJ2-7, the V gene TRBV5-4, with 10 nucleotides matching TRBD2. The length of the CDR3 is 16 residues. V lost 4 bases and J lost 4; bases outside the gene matches: 11. Germline CDR1 is SGHNT and CDR2 is YYREEE (reference sequence). The CDR3 coding sequence is TGTGCCAGCAGCCCCCGGACTAGCGGCGTCTATTACGAGCAGTACTTC. It encodes CASSPRTSGVYYEQYF. Looking up the rest from reference TRBV5-4 and TRBJ2-7 gives the full variable domain: ETGVTQSPTHLIKTRGQQVTLRCSSQSGHNTVSWYQQALGQGPQFIFQYYREEENGRGNFPPRFSGLQFPNYSSELNVNALELDDSALYLCASSPRTSGVYYEQYFGPGTRLTVT.